This T cell receptor beta chain was observed in a study of blood T cell repertoires in COVID-19. The length of the CDR3 is 14 residues. V was cut by 5 bases and J by 2 bases, with 12 bases left in between. CDR1 and CDR2 (germline): SGHTA, FQGTGA. Method: immunoSEQ multiplex PCR; TCRdb's copy keeps in-frame clones and lacks some. Among some 250,000 clones listed, around 86% were seen once. The receptor was derived from a woman in her twenties or thirties who had recovered from COVID-19. The V and J genes are TRBV7-3 and TRBJ2-5, with D tentatively TRBD2 (6 bases). The specimen was peripheral blood. DNA for the CDR3: TGTGCCAGCAGCCAGTCCGGGACTCAAGAGACCCAGTACTTC. It encodes CASSQSGTQETQYF.